These T cell receptor beta chains were read from a single sample in a study of blood T cell repertoires in COVID-19. Clones were read by immunoSEQ multiplex PCR, and TCRdb kept only the in-frame ones, dropping some. The sample contains around 250,000 clones, about 89% of which appear only once. The sequencing sample was made of PBMCs or T cells enriched from blood (not recorded which). The receptors were gathered from a human donor in a cohort exposed to, infected with or recovered from COVID-19 (not recorded which). The donor label of this sample is uncertain. Both conserved end residues are part of each CDR3. The order of the fields is CDR3 protein, CDR3 DNA, CDR3 length, V gene, J gene, D gene, clone size. A D gene is named only where the DNA matches it firmly. Size values are once, few and many counts, or a class for expanded clones, and some rows have none.

CDR3 protein: CASSDRGMNTEAFF; CDR3 DNA: TGTGCCAGCAGTGACCGGGGGATGAACACTGAAGCTTTCTTT; CDR3 length: 14; V gene: TRBV6-1; J gene: TRBJ1-1; D gene: -; clone size: -
CDR3 protein: CASSYGGAGTEAFF; CDR3 DNA: TGTGCCAGCAGTTACGGAGGGGCCGGCACTGAAGCTTTCTTT; CDR3 length: 14; V gene: TRBV6-5; J gene: TRBJ1-1; D gene: -; clone size: -
CDR3 protein: CASSLTWRGRIMLYGYTF; CDR3 DNA: TGTGCCAGCAGCTTAACCTGGCGGGGCCGGATAATGCTCTATGGCTACACCTTC; CDR3 length: 18; V gene: TRBV7-8; J gene: TRBJ1-2; D gene: -; clone size: -
CDR3 protein: CASSFPGKGYTF; CDR3 DNA: TGTGCCAGCAGCTTTCCAGGGAAAGGCTACACCTTC; CDR3 length: 12; V gene: TRBV5-6; J gene: TRBJ1-2; D gene: -; clone size: few
CDR3 protein: CASSKDRDPAYEQYF; CDR3 DNA: TGTGCCAGCAGCAAAGACAGGGATCCGGCCTACGAGCAGTACTTC; CDR3 length: 15; V gene: TRBV21-1; J gene: TRBJ2-7; D gene: -; clone size: -
CDR3 protein: CASSWGQNTEAFF; CDR3 DNA: TGTGCCAGCAGTTGGGGACAGAACACTGAAGCTTTCTTT; CDR3 length: 13; V gene: TRBV6-5; J gene: TRBJ1-1; D gene: -; clone size: -
CDR3 protein: CASSPGQESGNTIYF; CDR3 DNA: TGTGCCAGCAGCCCGGGACAGGAGTCTGGAAACACCATATATTTT; CDR3 length: 15; V gene: TRBV4-2; J gene: TRBJ1-3; D gene: TRBD1; clone size: -
CDR3 protein: CASSEPTGAGEKLFF; CDR3 DNA: TGTGCCAGCAGTGAACCAACAGGGGCGGGTGAAAAACTGTTTTTT; CDR3 length: 15; V gene: TRBV25-1; J gene: TRBJ1-4; D gene: TRBD1; clone size: once
CDR3 protein: CASSPLQGTTNEKLFF; CDR3 DNA: TGTGCCAGCAGCCCCCTTCAGGGCACAACTAATGAAAAACTGTTTTTT; CDR3 length: 16; V gene: TRBV7-9; J gene: TRBJ1-4; D gene: -; clone size: -
CDR3 protein: CASSKDSVNQPQHF; CDR3 DNA: TGTGCCAGCAGCAAGGACAGCGTCAATCAGCCCCAGCATTTT; CDR3 length: 14; V gene: TRBV2; J gene: TRBJ1-5; D gene: -; clone size: -
CDR3 protein: CASSLGPDSYEQYF; CDR3 DNA: TGCGCCAGCAGCTTGGGACCAGACAGCTACGAGCAGTACTTC; CDR3 length: 14; V gene: TRBV5-1; J gene: TRBJ2-7; D gene: -; clone size: -
CDR3 protein: CASSIAGLPMNTEAFF; CDR3 DNA: TGTGCCAGTAGTATAGCTGGCCTTCCGATGAACACTGAAGCTTTCTTT; CDR3 length: 16; V gene: TRBV19; J gene: TRBJ1-1; D gene: -; clone size: -
CDR3 protein: CASSQGRVQGNYGYTF; CDR3 DNA: TGTGCCAGCAGCCAAGGAAGGGTGCAGGGGAACTATGGCTACACCTTC; CDR3 length: 16; V gene: TRBV3-1/TRBV3-2; J gene: TRBJ1-2; D gene: -; clone size: -
CDR3 protein: CASSLQGTANYGYTF; CDR3 DNA: TGCGCCAGCAGCTTACAGGGCACCGCTAACTATGGCTACACCTTC; CDR3 length: 15; V gene: TRBV5-1; J gene: TRBJ1-2; D gene: -; clone size: -
CDR3 protein: CASSEGTGGTGELFF; CDR3 DNA: TGTGCCAGCAGTGAAGGGACAGGGGGCACCGGGGAGCTGTTTTTT; CDR3 length: 15; V gene: TRBV2; J gene: TRBJ2-2; D gene: TRBD1; clone size: -
CDR3 protein: CASRRQFDSPLHF; CDR3 DNA: TGTGCCAGCAGACGACAGTTTGATTCACCCCTCCACTTT; CDR3 length: 13; V gene: TRBV25-1; J gene: TRBJ1-6; D gene: -; clone size: -
CDR3 protein: CASSPQQGQEKLFF; CDR3 DNA: TGTGCCAGCTCACCCCAGCAGGGCCAAGAAAAACTGTTTTTT; CDR3 length: 14; V gene: TRBV18; J gene: TRBJ1-4; D gene: -; clone size: -
CDR3 protein: CASSNRINTEAFF; CDR3 DNA: TGTGCCAGTAGTAACAGGATAAACACTGAAGCTTTCTTT; CDR3 length: 13; V gene: TRBV19; J gene: TRBJ1-1; D gene: -; clone size: -
CDR3 protein: CAIKGAGSNYGYTF; CDR3 DNA: TGTGCCATCAAGGGGGCAGGATCTAACTATGGCTACACCTTC; CDR3 length: 14; V gene: TRBV10-3; J gene: TRBJ1-2; D gene: TRBD1; clone size: -
CDR3 protein: CASSHATPAEAFF; CDR3 DNA: TGTGCCAGCAGCCATGCCACCCCGGCTGAAGCTTTCTTT; CDR3 length: 13; V gene: TRBV7-2; J gene: TRBJ1-1; D gene: -; clone size: few
CDR3 protein: CALDRGRRETQYF; CDR3 DNA: TGTGCCTTGGACAGGGGGCGCCGAGAGACCCAGTACTTC; CDR3 length: 13; V gene: TRBV30; J gene: TRBJ2-5; D gene: TRBD1; clone size: -
CDR3 protein: CASSLGGIEEPQHF; CDR3 DNA: TGTGCCAGCAGCTTAGGGGGCATAGAAGAGCCCCAGCATTTT; CDR3 length: 14; V gene: TRBV7-9; J gene: TRBJ1-5; D gene: -; clone size: -
CDR3 protein: CATKLPLTGGGGYTF; CDR3 DNA: TGTGCCACGAAGTTGCCGTTAACAGGGGGCGGCGGCTACACCTTC; CDR3 length: 15; V gene: TRBV24-1; J gene: TRBJ1-2; D gene: TRBD1; clone size: -
CDR3 protein: CAWRKAGGPRELFF; CDR3 DNA: TGTGCCTGGAGAAAAGCGGGGGGGCCGAGGGAGCTGTTTTTT; CDR3 length: 14; V gene: TRBV30; J gene: TRBJ2-2; D gene: TRBD2; clone size: once
CDR3 protein: CASSLPGTAMSQAFF; CDR3 DNA: TGTGCCAGCAGCCTCCCCGGGACAGCAATGTCCCAAGCTTTCTTT; CDR3 length: 15; V gene: TRBV7-2; J gene: TRBJ1-1; D gene: TRBD1; clone size: -
CDR3 protein: CASSQERGGQPQHF; CDR3 DNA: TGCGCCAGCAGCCAAGAAAGGGGGGGCCAGCCCCAGCATTTT; CDR3 length: 14; V gene: TRBV4-3; J gene: TRBJ1-5; D gene: -; clone size: -
CDR3 protein: CASSPTEQGPYGYTF; CDR3 DNA: TGTGCCAGCAGTCCAACGGAACAGGGCCCCTATGGCTACACCTTC; CDR3 length: 15; V gene: TRBV27; J gene: TRBJ1-2; D gene: -; clone size: once
CDR3 protein: CASSRDRNSNQPQHF; CDR3 DNA: TGTGCCAGCAGTCGTGACAGAAATAGCAATCAGCCCCAGCATTTT; CDR3 length: 15; V gene: TRBV6-4; J gene: TRBJ1-5; D gene: -; clone size: -
CDR3 protein: CASSGRDSFNVDTGELFF; CDR3 DNA: TGTGCCAGCAGTGGCCGGGACAGCTTTAATGTGGACACCGGGGAGCTGTTTTTT; CDR3 length: 18; V gene: TRBV6-1; J gene: TRBJ2-2; D gene: TRBD1; clone size: -
CDR3 protein: CASQDRTNSPLHF; CDR3 DNA: TGTGCCAGCCAGGACAGGACCAATTCACCCCTCCACTTT; CDR3 length: 13; V gene: TRBV6-5; J gene: TRBJ1-6; D gene: TRBD1; clone size: -
CDR3 protein: CASSFKYRVPHSPLHF; CDR3 DNA: TGTGCCAGCAGCTTTAAATACAGGGTCCCACATTCACCCCTCCACTTT; CDR3 length: 16; V gene: TRBV11-1; J gene: TRBJ1-6; D gene: -; clone size: -
CDR3 protein: CASSGTSGAPYNEQFF; CDR3 DNA: TGTGCCAGTAGCGGCACTAGCGGGGCCCCCTACAATGAGCAGTTCTTC; CDR3 length: 16; V gene: TRBV19; J gene: TRBJ2-1; D gene: TRBD2; clone size: -
CDR3 protein: CSVETGQAFF; CDR3 DNA: TGCAGCGTTGAAACAGGGCAGGCTTTCTTT; CDR3 length: 10; V gene: TRBV29-1; J gene: TRBJ1-1; D gene: -; clone size: few
CDR3 protein: CASSSGLAGGRDTQYF; CDR3 DNA: TGTGCCAGCAGTTCCGGACTAGCGGGGGGGAGAGATACGCAGTATTTT; CDR3 length: 16; V gene: TRBV7-2; J gene: TRBJ2-3; D gene: TRBD2; clone size: -
CDR3 protein: CASSSTSGWNEQFF; CDR3 DNA: TGTGCCAGCAGCTCGACTAGCGGTTGGAATGAGCAGTTCTTC; CDR3 length: 14; V gene: TRBV7-9; J gene: TRBJ2-1; D gene: TRBD2; clone size: -
CDR3 protein: CATNSGANVLTF; CDR3 DNA: TGTGCCACTAACTCTGGGGCCAACGTCCTGACTTTC; CDR3 length: 12; V gene: TRBV6-5; J gene: TRBJ2-6; D gene: -; clone size: -
CDR3 protein: CAWSRTANEKLFF; CDR3 DNA: TGTGCCTGGAGTAGGACAGCTAATGAAAAACTGTTTTTT; CDR3 length: 13; V gene: TRBV30; J gene: TRBJ1-4; D gene: -; clone size: -
CDR3 protein: CAWRRGGVKTQYF; CDR3 DNA: TGTGCCTGGAGGAGGGGGGGTGTGAAGACCCAGTACTTC; CDR3 length: 13; V gene: TRBV30; J gene: TRBJ2-5; D gene: -; clone size: once